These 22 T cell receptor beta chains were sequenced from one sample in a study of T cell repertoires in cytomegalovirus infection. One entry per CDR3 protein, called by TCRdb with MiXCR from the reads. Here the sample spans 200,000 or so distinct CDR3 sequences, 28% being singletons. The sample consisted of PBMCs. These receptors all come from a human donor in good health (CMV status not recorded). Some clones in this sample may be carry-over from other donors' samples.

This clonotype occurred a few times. CDR3 sequence (DNA): TGTGCCAGCAGTTCTAACCGGGACAGAGGTGGCTACACCTTC. Translated: CASSSNRDRGGYTF. V and J are TRBV12-3 or TRBV12-4 and TRBJ1-2; 7 nucleotides line up with TRBD1. This CDR3 contains 14 residues. The trim removed 4 bases at V and 7 bases at J, leaving 9 bases unmatched.

The CDR3 sequence: CAWKDSGGGYEQYF. The DNA of the CDR3 is TGTGCCTGGAAGGATTCCGGGGGGGGCTACGAGCAGTACTTC. The rearrangement joins TRBV30 to TRBJ2-7, with TRBD2 matching 8 bases. The CDR3 is made up of 14 amino acids. Germline CDR1 GTSNPN, CDR2 SVGIG (reference sequence). V lost 4 bases and J lost 3; bases outside the gene matches: 8. Together with reference TRBV30 and TRBJ2-7, the CDR3 gives the full variable domain: SQTIHQWPATLVQPVGSPLSLECTVEGTSNPNLYWYRQAAGRGLQLLFYSVGIGQISSEVPQNLSASRPQDRQFILSSKKLLLSDSGFYLCAWKDSGGGYEQYFGPGTRLTVT.

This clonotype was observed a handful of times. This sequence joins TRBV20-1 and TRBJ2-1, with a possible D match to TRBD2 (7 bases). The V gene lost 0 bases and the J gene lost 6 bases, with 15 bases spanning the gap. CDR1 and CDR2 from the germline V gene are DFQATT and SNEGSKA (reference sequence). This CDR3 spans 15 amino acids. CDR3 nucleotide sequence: TGCAGTGCTAGAGATCAGGGGACGGGGGGCAATGAGCAGTTCTTC. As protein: CSARDQGTGGNEQFF.

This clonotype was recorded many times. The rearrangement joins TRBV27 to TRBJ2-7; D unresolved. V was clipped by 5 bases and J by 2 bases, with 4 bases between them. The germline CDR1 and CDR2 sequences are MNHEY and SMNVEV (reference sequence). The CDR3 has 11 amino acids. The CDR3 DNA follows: TGTGCCAGCAGTACCCCCTACGAGCAGTACTTC. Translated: CASSTPYEQYF.

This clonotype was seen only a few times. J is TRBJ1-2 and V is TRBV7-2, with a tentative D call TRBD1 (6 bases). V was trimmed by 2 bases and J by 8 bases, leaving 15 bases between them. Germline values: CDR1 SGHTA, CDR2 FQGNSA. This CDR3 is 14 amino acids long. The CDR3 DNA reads TGTGCCAGCAGCTTAAGACGGGGGCTTGGGGGCTACACCTTC. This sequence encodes CASSLRRGLGGYTF.

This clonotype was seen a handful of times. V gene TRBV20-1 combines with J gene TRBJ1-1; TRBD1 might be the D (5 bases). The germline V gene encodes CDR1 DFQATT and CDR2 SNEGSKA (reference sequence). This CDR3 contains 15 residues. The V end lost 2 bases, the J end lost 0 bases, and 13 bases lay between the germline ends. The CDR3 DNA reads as TGCAGTGCTAGACCCCGGGGCCTTATGAACACTGAAGCTTTCTTT. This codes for CSARPRGLMNTEAFF.

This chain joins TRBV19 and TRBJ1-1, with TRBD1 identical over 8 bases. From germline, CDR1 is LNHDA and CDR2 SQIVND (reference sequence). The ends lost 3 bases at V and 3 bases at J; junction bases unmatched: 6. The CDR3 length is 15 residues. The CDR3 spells CASSIHRGMHTEAFF. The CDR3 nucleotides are TGTGCCAGTAGTATTCACAGGGGGATGCACACTGAAGCTTTCTTT.

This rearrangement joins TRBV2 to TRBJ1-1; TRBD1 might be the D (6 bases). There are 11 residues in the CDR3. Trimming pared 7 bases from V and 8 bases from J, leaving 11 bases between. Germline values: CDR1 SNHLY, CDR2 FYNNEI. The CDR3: CASNYREEAFF. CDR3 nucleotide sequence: TGTGCCAGCAATTACAGGGAAGAAGCTTTCTTT.

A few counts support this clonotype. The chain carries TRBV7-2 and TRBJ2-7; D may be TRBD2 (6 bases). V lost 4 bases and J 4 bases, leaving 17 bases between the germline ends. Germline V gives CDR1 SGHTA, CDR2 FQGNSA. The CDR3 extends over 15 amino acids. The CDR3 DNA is TGTGCCAGCAGCTCCCGGCGGGGCCGGGGGTACGAGCAGTACTTC. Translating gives CASSSRRGRGYEQYF.

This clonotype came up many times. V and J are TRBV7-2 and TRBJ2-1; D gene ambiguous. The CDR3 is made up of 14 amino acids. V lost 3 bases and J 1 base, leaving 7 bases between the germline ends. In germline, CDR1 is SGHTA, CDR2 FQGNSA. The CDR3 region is CASSLDDSYNEQFF. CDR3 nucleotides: TGTGCCAGCAGCTTGGACGATTCCTACAATGAGCAGTTCTTC.

The CDR3 protein is CASSSSAVYEQYF. The DNA of the CDR3 is TGTGCCAGCAGCTCCTCGGCCGTCTACGAGCAGTACTTC. V is TRBV6-1 and J is TRBJ2-7; D unclear. CDR1 MNHNS and CDR2 SASEGT come from the germline V gene. Trimming removed 6 bases from V and 3 bases from J, with 12 bases in between. This CDR3 is built from 13 residues.

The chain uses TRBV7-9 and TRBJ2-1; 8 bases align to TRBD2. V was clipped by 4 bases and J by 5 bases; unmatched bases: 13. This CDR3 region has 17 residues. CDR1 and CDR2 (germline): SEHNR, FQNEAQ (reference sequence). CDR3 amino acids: CASSSRRGGAFNNEQFF. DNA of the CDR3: TGTGCCAGCAGCTCCCGACGGGGGGGGGCATTTAACAATGAGCAGTTCTTC.

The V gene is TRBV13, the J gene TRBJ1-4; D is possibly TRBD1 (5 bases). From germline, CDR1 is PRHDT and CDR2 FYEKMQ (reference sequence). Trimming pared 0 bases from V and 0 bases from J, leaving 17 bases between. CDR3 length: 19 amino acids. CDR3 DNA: TGTGCCAGCAGCTTAGGCGGTGGGACTAATCCGGCAACTAATGAAAAACTGTTTTTT. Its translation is CASSLGGGTNPATNEKLFF.

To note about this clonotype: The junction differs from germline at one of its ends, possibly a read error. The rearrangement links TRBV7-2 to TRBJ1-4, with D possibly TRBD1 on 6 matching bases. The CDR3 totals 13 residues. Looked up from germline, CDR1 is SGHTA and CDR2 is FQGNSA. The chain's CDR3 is CVSTRGGNEKLFF. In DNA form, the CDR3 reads TGTGTCAGCACCCGAGGGGGGAATGAAAAACTGTTTTTT.

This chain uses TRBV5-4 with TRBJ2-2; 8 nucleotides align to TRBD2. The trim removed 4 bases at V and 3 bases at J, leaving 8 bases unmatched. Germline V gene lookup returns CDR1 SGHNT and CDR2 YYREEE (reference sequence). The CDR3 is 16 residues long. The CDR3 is CASSPGSGGHTGELFF. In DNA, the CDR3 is TGTGCCAGCAGCCCGGGAAGCGGGGGCCACACCGGGGAGCTGTTTTTT.

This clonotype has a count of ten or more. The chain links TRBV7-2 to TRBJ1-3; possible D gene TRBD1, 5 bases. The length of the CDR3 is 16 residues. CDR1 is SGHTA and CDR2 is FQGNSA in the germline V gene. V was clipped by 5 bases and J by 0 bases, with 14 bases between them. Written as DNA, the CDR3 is TGTGCCAGCAGCCCCAGGGCTCCCCACTCTGGAAACACCATATATTTT. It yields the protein CASSPRAPHSGNTIYF.

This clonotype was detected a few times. DNA of the CDR3: TGTGCCAGCAGTTGGCCCTCCGAGATTGGGGAGCAGTACTTC. This encodes CASSWPSEIGEQYF. The chain has TRBV7-2 and TRBJ2-7; D uncertain. The V end lost 6 bases, the J end lost 7 bases, and 19 bases lay between the germline ends. In germline, CDR1 is SGHTA, CDR2 FQGNSA. The CDR3 extends over 14 amino acids. The complete variable domain, with remaining parts taken from reference TRBV7-2 and TRBJ2-7, reads GAGVSQSPSNKVTEKGKDVELRCDPISGHTALYWYRQSLGQGLEFLIYFQGNSAPDKSGLPSDRFSAERTGGSVSTLTIQRTQQEDSAVYLCASSWPSEIGEQYFGPGTRLTVT.

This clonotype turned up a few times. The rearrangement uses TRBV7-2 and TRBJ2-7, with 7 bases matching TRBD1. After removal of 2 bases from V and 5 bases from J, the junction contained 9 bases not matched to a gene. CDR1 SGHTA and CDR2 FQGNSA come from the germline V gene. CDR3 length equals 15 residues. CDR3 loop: CASSLRGQAYNEQYF. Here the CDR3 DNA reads TGTGCCAGCAGCTTAAGGGGGCAGGCGTATAACGAGCAGTACTTC. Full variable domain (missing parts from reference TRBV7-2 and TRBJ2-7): GAGVSQSPSNKVTEKGKDVELRCDPISGHTALYWYRQSLGQGLEFLIYFQGNSAPDKSGLPSDRFSAERTGGSVSTLTIQRTQQEDSAVYLCASSLRGQAYNEQYFGPGTRLTVT.

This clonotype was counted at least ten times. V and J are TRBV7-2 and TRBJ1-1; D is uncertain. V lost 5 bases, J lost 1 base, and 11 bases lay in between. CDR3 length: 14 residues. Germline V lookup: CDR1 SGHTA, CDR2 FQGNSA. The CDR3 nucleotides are TGTGCCAGCAGCCCCCGGAGAGCGAACACTGAAGCTTTCTTT. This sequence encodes CASSPRRANTEAFF.

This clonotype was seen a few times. The CDR3 protein is CASSLGEIYGYTF. For the CDR3, the DNA is TGTGCCAGCAGCTTAGGGGAAATCTATGGCTACACCTTC. V usage is TRBV7-8 and J usage is TRBJ1-2; D is ambiguous. Germline V gene lookup returns CDR1 SGHVS and CDR2 FQNEAQ. V was trimmed by 1 base and J by 4 bases, leaving 7 bases between them. CDR3 length: 13 amino acids. Using reference TRBV7-8 and TRBJ1-2 for the parts outside the CDR3, the full variable domain is GAGVSQSPRYKVAKRGQDVALRCDPISGHVSLFWYQQALGQGPEFLTYFQNEAQLDKSGLPSDRFFAERPEGSVSTLKIQRTQQEDSAVYLCASSLGEIYGYTFGSGTRLTVV.

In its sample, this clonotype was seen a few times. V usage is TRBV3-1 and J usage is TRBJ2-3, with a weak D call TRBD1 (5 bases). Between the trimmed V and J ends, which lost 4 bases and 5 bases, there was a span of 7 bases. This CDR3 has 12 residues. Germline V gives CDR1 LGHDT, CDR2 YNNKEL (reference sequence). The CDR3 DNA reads TGTGCCAGCAGCCCCGACAGAGATACGCAGTATTTT. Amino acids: CASSPDRDTQYF.

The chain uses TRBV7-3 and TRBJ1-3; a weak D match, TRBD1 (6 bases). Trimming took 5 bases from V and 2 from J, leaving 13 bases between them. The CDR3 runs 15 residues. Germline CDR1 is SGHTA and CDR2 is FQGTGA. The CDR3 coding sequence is TGTGCCAGCAGCCCAGACAGGTCGCCTGGAAACACCATATATTTT. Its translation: CASSPDRSPGNTIYF.